The present entry profiles one T cell receptor beta chain with its context. The antigen it recognizes is unknown. No base quality values were provided; no much bigger clone lies one nucleotide off. The library was built by means of the immunoSEQ multiplex PCR assay. The multiplex PCR relied on a mix of 60 forward primers for TCR Vbeta segments and 13 reverse primers for TCR Jbeta segments. A multiplex PCR assay on genomic DNA amplified the CDR3 region of rearranged TCR beta genes. The Illumina HiSeq System was used to sequence the amplified TCR beta libraries as 87-base-pair reads. The paper's processing steps were these. A later analysis tallied around 87 million unique TCR beta chains across the 666 repertoires, and approximately 12 million of those chains were shared by two or more donors. A nearest-neighbor algorithm error-corrected the raw reads and collapsed the reads into unique sequences, merging closely related sequences to remove PCR and sequencing errors. Alignment of CDR3 sequences to IMGT reference sequences was used to assign V, D and J gene segments. For a sequence to be retained, a match of at least six nucleotides to both a V gene segment and a J gene segment was required. Rearrangements were called productive when the CDR3 lacked stop codons and stayed in frame with V and J; all others were non-productive. CDR3 was defined according to IMGT convention as the region running from the second conserved V-encoded cysteine to the conserved J-encoded phenylalanine. In an earlier analysis of approximately 500 of the donors, sequences lacking an unambiguous match to a single V gene segment were excluded. In an earlier analysis of roughly 500 of the donors, V segments were called functional above 56.7% productive rearrangements and were called segregating when the between-donor standard deviation exceeded 5%. A statistical classification framework was developed to diagnose cytomegalovirus status using the catalog of TCR beta chain sequences. In a later analysis, V and J genes were assigned by comparing TCR nucleotide sequences against IMGT/GENE-DB human TR gene sequences. Using the TCRdist pipeline, a later analysis assigned CDR3 sequences along with most-parsimonious VDJ recombination scenarios. A later analysis defined each TCR beta chain by its CDR3 amino acid sequence plus V-gene family, and excluded reads lacking a unique V-gene family. To address suspected cross-contamination and a sequencing artifact, a later analysis removed roughly 640 highly shared, low-generation-probability nucleotide sequences. For each public chain, a later analysis derived a clonal expansion index from normalized ranks of inferred template counts within each repertoire. In a later analysis, generation probabilities were computed with a VDJ recombination model fitted to out-of-frame rearrangements, and the resulting probabilities were checked against IGoR. A later analysis scored TCR-TCR, TCR-HLA and TCR-CMV co-occurrence with hypergeometric tests, applying a repertoire-size bias correction to TCR pairs. False discovery rates were estimated in a later analysis by permuting HLA or CMV assignments 20 times. A later analysis grouped co-occurring TCRs with DBSCAN, adding TCRdist sequence similarity when clustering within HLA-allele-positive subsets. Repertoires with fewer than 30,000 or more than 120,000 public chains were left out of co-occurrence clustering, as were roughly five repertoires with anomalous nucleotide sharing. What TCRdb holds here is the immuneACCESS table cut down to in-frame rearrangements. Part of the clones is not present; checked against another copy, under half of the missing clones reflect an unresolved V gene, and the others are unexplained. That table is the source of V, J and clone size, and D and trimming were worked out from the DNA. The sample table records 150,000 to 200,000 clones; approximately 80% of these occur just once. The ten most abundant clones make up about 2.6% of the sample.

The cohort consisted of fewer than 700 healthy bone marrow donors. At the time of sampling, every cohort member was nominally healthy, though immune exposures that went unrecorded were likely present. The donor tested CMV seropositive, placing the donor among the approximately 290 seropositive members of the cohort. A peripheral blood sample was collected from each donor, and TCR beta sequencing was performed on peripheral blood mononuclear cells. The Qiagen DNeasy Blood Extraction Kit was used to extract genomic DNA from the blood cell samples. This sample was taken from a study of cytomegalovirus exposure and HLA in healthy donors (dated by TCRdb to the late 2010s). Broadly, across the study: An earlier analysis of a few hundred of the donors reported approximately 260 Gb of sequence data and 95 million to 140 million unique TCR beta sequences obtained from about 170 million T cells. About 300 gigabases of sequencing data and around 80 million unique TCR sequences made up an early release that covered fewer than 650 HLA-typed donors. Of the 300 to 450 genotyped donors, approximately 80% fell in the genetic ancestry cluster associated with self-reported Caucasian donors. The aim of the study was to test whether cataloging public T cell receptors could identify signatures of past pathogen exposure. The study profiled the T cell repertoires of hundreds of subjects by immunosequencing and related them to cytomegalovirus serostatus. Along with the approximately 670-subject first cohort, a separate validation cohort of over a hundred different subjects was used. To predict cytomegalovirus infection status, the study combined high-throughput TCR immunosequencing, statistical association of individual TCRs with disease status, and machine learning. A later analysis re-analyzed previously published TCR beta repertoires from about 730 donors and added high-resolution HLA genotyping to study TCR occurrence patterns. Rather than using new phenotypic data, the later analysis identified candidate immune exposures from TCR beta sequences and from how often those sequences occurred across donors. To decide whether each TCR beta V gene segment behaved as functional or pseudogenic, an earlier analysis of approximately 590 of the donors relied on high-throughput TCR beta sequencing. Donor age, sex, ethnicity and CMV serostatus were compiled together with the repertoire data. A later genetic analysis took genome-wide SNP genotypes for about three fifths of the 666 donors and used that subset as a discovery cohort. All discovery cohort repertoires had been generated using a single sequencing platform. HLA typing covered class I and class II loci at four-digit resolution. Typing coverage differed by locus: A, B, C, DRB1 and DQB1 were typed in roughly 620-630 donors, DQA1 in approximately 520, DPA1 in 600 to 610, and DPB1 in roughly 450. Roughly five DR-DQ haplotypes were handled as single units for association and clustering, since linkage in the cohort was strong. Across some 400 genotyped donors of the cohort, an average of about 240,000 unique TCR beta nucleotide sequences per donor were sequenced, and 15% to 20% of those sequences were non-productive.

General conclusions and limits of the study: In vitro tests confirmed that a few of the cytomegalovirus-associated TCR beta chains recognize cytomegalovirus antigens. The authors suggested that the approach could potentially be generalized to other disease states and immunological phenotypes. Broadly in line with IMGT annotations, most TCR beta V segments showed up in productive rearrangements about 87% or about 30% of the time in an earlier analysis of around 550 of the donors. Because counts were too low, seventeen rarely observed V segments, including chromosome 9 orphons, were excluded from the earlier analysis of fewer than 650 of the donors. A cluster of highly shared sequence variants was judged likely to be a technical artifact of the sequencing pipeline. Because HLA typing was unavailable for some donors at each locus, only the typed subset was used in association tests. In a later analysis, the rate of TCR association differed among HLA loci, with DRB1 alleles having the most associated TCRs and HLA-C alleles having the fewest. According to a later analysis, parvovirus B19, influenza, CMV and Epstein-Barr virus appeared linked to several top co-occurrence clusters. When HLA alleles, especially DR and DQ, strongly co-occurred, TCR associations were difficult to assign to individual alleles. Across donors, most TCR sequences were observed very rarely, whereas some public TCRs were present in many individuals. Roughly uniform sequencing depth across donors was assumed in presence/absence analyses, although this assumption may not hold. A further reported finding was that TCR beta sequences accurately predicted the HLA-A and HLA-B alleles for most subjects in the first cohort. The study gave a list of more than 150 TCR beta chains associated with cytomegalovirus. In a later analysis, HLA-associated TCR beta chains were found to be more clonally expanded and to have lower generation probabilities than equally common non-associated chains. According to a later genetic analysis, donors in an Asian-associated ancestry cluster had fewer N-insertions in productive TCRs than the approximately 630-donor mean. The classifier was reported to diagnose cytomegalovirus status with high specificity and sensitivity in both the original cohort and the validation cohort. A later genetic analysis associated a missense DCLRE1C variant with V-gene and J-gene trimming of TCR beta chains, and an independent cohort replicated the association. Most CMV-associated TCR beta chains appeared to be HLA-restricted in a later analysis, and the HLA associations seemed to be driven largely by CMV exposure. In this cohort, only TCR beta chains were sequenced, and detectable features were limited by the absence of alpha or paired-chain data. Linkage disequilibrium might explain the correlated functional status among segregating V segments, but an unknown experimental factor could not be ruled out. Immune exposure information for the cohort was limited to CMV serostatus. At a false discovery rate of 0.05, a later analysis linked 16,951 TCR beta sequences to specific HLA alleles.

The sample taken for sequencing was PBMCs. This clonotype originated in a woman aged 40 to 55 in good health and CMV-seropositive.

The CDR3 region has the sequence CASSPPVGTDTQYF. The DNA is TGCGCCAGCAGCCCCCCAGTGGGCACAGATACGCAGTATTTT. The chain couples TRBV5-1 to TRBJ2-3, with the D gene too uncertain to name. Deletion took 4 bases off V and 1 base off J, with a span of 10 bases between the germline ends. The CDR3 starts with the cysteine, ends with the phenylalanine, and has 14 residues. Of all the DNA, just the CDR3 is kept, 42 bases in frame from base 1. In the germline V gene, CDR1 corresponds to SGHRS and CDR2 to YFSETQ.